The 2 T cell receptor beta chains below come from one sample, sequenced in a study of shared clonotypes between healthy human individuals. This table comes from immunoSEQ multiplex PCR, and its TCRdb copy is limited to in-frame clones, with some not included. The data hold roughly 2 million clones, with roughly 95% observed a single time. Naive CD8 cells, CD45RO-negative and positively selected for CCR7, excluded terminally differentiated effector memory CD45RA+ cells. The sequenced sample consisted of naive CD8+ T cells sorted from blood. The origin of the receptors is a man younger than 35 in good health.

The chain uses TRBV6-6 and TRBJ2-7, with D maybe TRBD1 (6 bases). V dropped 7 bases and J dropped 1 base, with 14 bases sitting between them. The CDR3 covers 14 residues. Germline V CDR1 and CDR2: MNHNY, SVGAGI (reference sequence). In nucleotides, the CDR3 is TGTGCCAGCACCGGGACATTTGAATCCTACGAGCAGTACTTC. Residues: CASTGTFESYEQYF.

This CDR3 reads CASSLLQGANSPLHF. The CDR3 DNA reads as TGTGCCAGCAGCTTATTACAGGGGGCAAATTCACCCCTCCACTTT. J is TRBJ1-6 and V is TRBV7-9; 9 bases fit TRBD1. The CDR3 length is 15 residues. The germline gives CDR1 SEHNR, CDR2 FQNEAQ (reference sequence). After removal of 2 bases from V and 7 bases from J, the junction contained 3 bases not matched to a gene.